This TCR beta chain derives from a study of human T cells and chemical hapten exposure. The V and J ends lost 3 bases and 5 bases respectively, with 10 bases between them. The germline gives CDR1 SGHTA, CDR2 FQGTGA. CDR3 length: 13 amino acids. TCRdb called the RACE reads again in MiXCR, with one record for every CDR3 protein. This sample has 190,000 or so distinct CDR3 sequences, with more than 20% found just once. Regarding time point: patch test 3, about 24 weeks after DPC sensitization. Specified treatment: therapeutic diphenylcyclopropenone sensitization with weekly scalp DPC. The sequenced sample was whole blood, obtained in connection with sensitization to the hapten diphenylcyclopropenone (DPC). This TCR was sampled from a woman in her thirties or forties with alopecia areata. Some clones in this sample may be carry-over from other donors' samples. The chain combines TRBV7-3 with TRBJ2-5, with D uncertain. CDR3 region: CASSLTLTETQYF. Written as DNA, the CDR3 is TGTGCCAGCAGCTTGACCCTCACGGAGACCCAGTACTTC.